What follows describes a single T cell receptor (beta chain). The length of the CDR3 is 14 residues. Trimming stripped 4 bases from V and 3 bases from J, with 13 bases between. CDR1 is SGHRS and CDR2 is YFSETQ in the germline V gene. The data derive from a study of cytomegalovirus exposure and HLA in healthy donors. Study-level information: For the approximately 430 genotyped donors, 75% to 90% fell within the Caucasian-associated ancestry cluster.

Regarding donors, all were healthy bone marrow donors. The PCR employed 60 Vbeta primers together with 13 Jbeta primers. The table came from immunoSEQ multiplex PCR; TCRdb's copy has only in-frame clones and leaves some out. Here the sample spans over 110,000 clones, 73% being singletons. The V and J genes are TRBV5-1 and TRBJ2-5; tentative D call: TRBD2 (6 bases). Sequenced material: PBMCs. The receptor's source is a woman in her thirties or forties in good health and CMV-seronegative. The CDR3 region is CASSPGTLEETQYF. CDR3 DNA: TGCGCCAGCAGCCCCGGGACTTTGGAAGAGACCCAGTACTTC.